This entry features one TCR beta chain sequence. Its matching antigen is unknown. The source of the sample is a study of a mutant IDH1 vaccine in newly diagnosed glioma. About the research overall: Visits designated V12 and V13 were conducted at weeks 35 and 47, respectively. Whole-study results and caveats: Among all patients, vaccine-induced immune responses occurred in roughly 93%.

The method was immunoSEQ multiplex PCR; TCRdb's version includes in-frame clones alone and lacks a portion of them. The data contain some 29,000 clones, over 70% of them singletons. The time point here: week 35, safety follow-up. A 20-mer mutant IDH1 peptide at 300 ug was injected subcutaneously with topical imiquimod. Vaccination of patients was performed eight times, in weeks 1, 3, 5, 7, 11, 15, 19 and 23. Germline V CDR1 and CDR2: GTSNPN, SVGIG (reference sequence). The CDR3 runs 15 residues. Trimming stripped 5 bases from V and 2 bases from J, with 15 bases between. The receptor was isolated from a woman aged 25-40 years with glioma. Some clones in this sample may be carry-over from other donors' samples. The rearrangement uses TRBV30 and TRBJ2-2; D might be TRBD1 or TRBD2, each matching 6 bases. The specimen comprised PBMCs, sampled from a glioma patient whose treatment included an IDH1 peptide vaccine. CDR3: CAWGGGRINTGELFF. Written as DNA, the CDR3 is TGTGCCTGGGGAGGGGGGAGGATAAACACCGGGGAGCTGTTTTTT.